The 10 T cell receptor beta chains presented below share a single source sample, sequenced in a study of blood T cell repertoires in COVID-19. Profiling relied on immunoSEQ multiplex PCR, and the TCRdb table lists in-frame clones only, not all of them. The top ten clones hold approximately 4.2% of a sample with approximately 250,000 clones, around 89% of them seen once. Sequencing was performed on PBMCs or T cells enriched from blood (not recorded which). These receptors all stem from a young woman who had recovered from COVID-19.

This clone was counted once. The chain uses TRBV28 and TRBJ2-3; 7 bases match TRBD1. CDR1 MDHEN and CDR2 SYDVKM come from the germline V gene. The CDR3 length is 16 residues. V dropped 4 bases and J dropped 0; count of bases not matched to a gene: 7. In DNA, the CDR3 is TGTGCCAGCAGTTCTCTCTGGACAGGTAGCACAGATACGCAGTATTTT. Translation: CASSSLWTGSTDTQYF.

This chain links TRBV5-1 with TRBJ2-1, with TRBD2 identical over 9 bases. The V and J ends lost 0 bases and 8 bases, in that order; junction bases with no gene match: 9. CDR1 and CDR2 (germline): SGHRS, YFSETQ. This CDR3 comprises 16 residues. The CDR3, as DNA: TGCGCCAGCAGCTTGGACGGCGGGAGGGCCGGGGATGAGCAGTTCTTC. Translation: CASSLDGGRAGDEQFF. Variable domain in full (rest from reference TRBV5-1 and TRBJ2-1): KAGVTQTPRYLIKTRGQQVTLSCSPISGHRSVSWYQQTPGQGLQFLFEYFSETQRNKGNFPGRFSGRQFSNSRSEMNVSTLELGDSALYLCASSLDGGRAGDEQFFGPGTRLTVL.

With respect to this clone: Other DNA sequences in this specimen translate into the identical CDR3. This chain joins TRBV27 and TRBJ1-5; D remains ambiguous. CDR3 length equals 14 residues. Deletions cut 3 bases from V and 1 base from J, with 7 bases between. From germline, CDR1 is MNHEY and CDR2 SMNVEV (reference sequence). The CDR3 nucleotides read TGTGCCAGCAGTTTTGCAGGAAGCAATCAGCCCCAGCATTTT. This sequence encodes CASSFAGSNQPQHF.

The chain uses TRBV11-1 and TRBJ1-3, with 8 bases aligning to TRBD1. J was trimmed by 8 bases and V by 5 bases; bases with no gene match: 8. This CDR3 has 14 amino acids. Per the germline V gene, CDR1 is SGHAT and CDR2 is FQDESV (reference sequence). CDR3 nucleotide sequence: TGTGCCAGCAGCCGCCGGGACAGGAGTGACACCATATATTTT. Translation: CASSRRDRSDTIYF. The full variable domain, with the rest looked up from reference TRBV11-1 and TRBJ1-3, is EAEVAQSPRYKITEKSQAVAFWCDPISGHATLYWYRQILGQGPELLVQFQDESVVDDSQLPKDRFSAERLKGVDSTLKIQPAELGDSAMYLCASSRRDRSDTIYFGEGSWLTVV.

This clone showed up just a few times. This rearrangement joins TRBV15 to TRBJ2-1, with TRBD2 matching 10 bases. This CDR3 is 15 amino acids long. The junction had 8 bases not matched to a gene; V was cut back by 5 bases and J by 7 bases. The germline gives CDR1 LNHNV, CDR2 YYDKDF (reference sequence). The CDR3 DNA reads TGTGCCACCAGCCCTGATATTAGCGGGAGGAATGAGCAGTTCTTC. Its translation is CATSPDISGRNEQFF. The variable domain in full, with the rest retrieved from reference TRBV15 and TRBJ2-1, is DAMVIQNPRYQVTQFGKPVTLSCSQTLNHNVMYWYQQKSSQAPKLLFHYYDKDFNNEADTPDNFQSRRPNTSFCFLDIRSPGLGDTAMYLCATSPDISGRNEQFFGPGTRLTVL.

The V call is TRBV9, the J call TRBJ2-5, with D hard to call. The germline V and J ends were trimmed by 4 bases and 1 base, with 14 bases remaining between them. Per germline, CDR1 SGDLS and CDR2 YYNGEE. The length of the CDR3 is 15 residues. Here the CDR3 reads CASSIALGSQETQYF. The CDR3 DNA is TGTGCCAGCAGCATAGCCCTCGGGTCCCAAGAGACCCAGTACTTC.

The rearrangement joins TRBV6-2 or TRBV6-3 to TRBJ2-7; a weak D match, TRBD1 (5 bases). The V end was cut by 0 bases, the J end by 3 bases, with 9 bases between. The V gene's germline CDR1 is MNHEY and CDR2 SVGEGT. This CDR3 is 14 amino acids long. This chain's CDR3 is CASSYSDSLYEQYF. DNA for the CDR3: TGTGCCAGCAGTTACTCAGACAGTCTCTACGAGCAGTACTTC.

The chain combines TRBV11-2 with TRBJ2-4, with 7 bases fitting TRBD1. J lost 1 base, V lost 5 bases, and 8 bases had no gene match. The CDR3 spans 16 residues. Germline-derived CDR1 and CDR2 are SGHAT and FQNNGV. CDR3 sequence: CASSPQQGFAKNIQYF. CDR3 DNA: TGTGCCAGCAGCCCACAACAGGGGTTCGCCAAAAACATTCAGTACTTC.

The chain carries TRBV28 and TRBJ2-2; TRBD2 is a possible D gene (6 bases). V was pared by 6 bases and J by 4 bases, with 15 bases between. The CDR3 consists of 15 residues. CDR1 and CDR2 (germline): MDHEN, SYDVKM. CDR3 nucleotide sequence: TGTGCCAGCAGCTACCTGGCGGAGGGCACCGGGGAGCTGTTTTTT. Amino acids: CASSYLAEGTGELFF.

The J gene is TRBJ1-1, the V gene TRBV20-1; D is uncertain. Germline lookup yields CDR1 DFQATT and CDR2 SNEGSKA (reference sequence). Trimming stripped 5 bases from V and 11 bases from J, with 9 bases between. The CDR3 length is 9 residues. This CDR3 reads CSAAGHAFF. CDR3 sequence (DNA): TGCAGTGCTGCGGGCCACGCTTTCTTT.